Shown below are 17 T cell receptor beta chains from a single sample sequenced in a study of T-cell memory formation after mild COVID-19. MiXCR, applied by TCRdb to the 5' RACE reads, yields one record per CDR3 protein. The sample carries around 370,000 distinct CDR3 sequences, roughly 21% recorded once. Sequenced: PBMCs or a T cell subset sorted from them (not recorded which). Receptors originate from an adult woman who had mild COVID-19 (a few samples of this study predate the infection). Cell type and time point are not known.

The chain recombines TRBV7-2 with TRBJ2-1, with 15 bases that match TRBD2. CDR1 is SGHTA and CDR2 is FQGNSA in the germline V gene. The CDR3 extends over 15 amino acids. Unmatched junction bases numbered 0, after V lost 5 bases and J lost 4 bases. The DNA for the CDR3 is TGTGCCAGCAGCGGGACTAGCGGGAGGTACAATGAGCAGTTCTTC. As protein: CASSGTSGRYNEQFF.

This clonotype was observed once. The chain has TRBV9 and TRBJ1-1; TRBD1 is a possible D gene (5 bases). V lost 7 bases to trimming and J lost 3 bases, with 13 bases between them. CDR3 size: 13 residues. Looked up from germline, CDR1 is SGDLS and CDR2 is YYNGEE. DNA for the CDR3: TGTGCCAGCGGCCTAGGGACCGACACTGAAGCTTTCTTT. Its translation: CASGLGTDTEAFF.

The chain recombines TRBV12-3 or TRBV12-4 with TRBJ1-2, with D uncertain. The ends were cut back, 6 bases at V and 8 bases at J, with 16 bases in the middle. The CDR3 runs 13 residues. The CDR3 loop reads CASSSDPRSGYTF. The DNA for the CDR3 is TGTGCCAGCAGCTCCGACCCACGCTCAGGCTACACCTTC.

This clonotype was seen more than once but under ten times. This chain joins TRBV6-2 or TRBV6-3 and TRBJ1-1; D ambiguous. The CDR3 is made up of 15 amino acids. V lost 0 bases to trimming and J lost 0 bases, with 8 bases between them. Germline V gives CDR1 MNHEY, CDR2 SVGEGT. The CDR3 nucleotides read TGTGCCAGCAGTTACTCTGTCAGCATGAACACTGAAGCTTTCTTT. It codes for CASSYSVSMNTEAFF.

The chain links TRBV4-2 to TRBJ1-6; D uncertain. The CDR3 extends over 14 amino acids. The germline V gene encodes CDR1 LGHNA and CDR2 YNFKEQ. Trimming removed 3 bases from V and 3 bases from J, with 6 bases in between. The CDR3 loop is CASSQGNYNSPLHF. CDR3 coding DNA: TGTGCCAGCAGCCAGGGAAACTATAATTCACCCCTCCACTTT.

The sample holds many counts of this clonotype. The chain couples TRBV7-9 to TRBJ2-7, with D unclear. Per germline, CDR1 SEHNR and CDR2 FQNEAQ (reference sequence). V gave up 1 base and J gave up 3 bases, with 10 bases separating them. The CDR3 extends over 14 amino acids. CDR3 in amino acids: CASSLVGPSYEQYF. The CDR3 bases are TGTGCCAGCAGCTTAGTCGGACCAAGCTACGAGCAGTACTTC. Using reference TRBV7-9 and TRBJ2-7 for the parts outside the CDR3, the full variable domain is DTGVSQNPRHKITKRGQNVTFRCDPISEHNRLYWYRQTLGQGPEFLTYFQNEAQLEKSRLLSDRFSAERPKGSFSTLEIQRTEQGDSAMYLCASSLVGPSYEQYFGPGTRLTVT.

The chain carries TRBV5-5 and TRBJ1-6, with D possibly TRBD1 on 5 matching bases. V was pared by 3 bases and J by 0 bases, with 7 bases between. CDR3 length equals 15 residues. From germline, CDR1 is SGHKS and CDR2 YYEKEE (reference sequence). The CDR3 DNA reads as TGTGCCAGCAGCTGGGGGAGCTCCTATAATTCACCCCTCCACTTT. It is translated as CASSWGSSYNSPLHF.

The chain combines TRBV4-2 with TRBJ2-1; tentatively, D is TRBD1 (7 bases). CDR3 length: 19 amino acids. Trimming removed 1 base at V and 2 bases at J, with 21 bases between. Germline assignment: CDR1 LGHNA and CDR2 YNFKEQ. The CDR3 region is CASSQVRALGGGTYNEQFF. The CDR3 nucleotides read TGTGCCAGCAGCCAAGTTAGGGCCCTTGGAGGGGGCACCTACAATGAGCAGTTCTTC.

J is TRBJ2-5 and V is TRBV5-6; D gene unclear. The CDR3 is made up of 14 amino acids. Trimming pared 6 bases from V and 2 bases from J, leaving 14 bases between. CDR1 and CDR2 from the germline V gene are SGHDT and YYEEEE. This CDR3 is CASKAGVGQETQYF. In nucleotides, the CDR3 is TGTGCCAGCAAGGCTGGAGTTGGGCAAGAGACCCAGTACTTC. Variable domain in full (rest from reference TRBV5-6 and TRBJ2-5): DAGVTQSPTHLIKTRGQQVTLRCSPKSGHDTVSWYQQALGQGPQFIFQYYEEEERQRGNFPDRFSGHQFPNYSSELNVNALLLGDSALYLCASKAGVGQETQYFGPGTRLLVL.

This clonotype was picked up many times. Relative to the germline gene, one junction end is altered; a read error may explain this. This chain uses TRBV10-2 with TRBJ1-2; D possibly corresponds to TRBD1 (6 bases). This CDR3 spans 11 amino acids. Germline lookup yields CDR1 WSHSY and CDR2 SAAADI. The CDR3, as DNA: TGCGCCAGCAGTGAGATCGGGGGCGACCTTTTC. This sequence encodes CASSEIGGDLF.

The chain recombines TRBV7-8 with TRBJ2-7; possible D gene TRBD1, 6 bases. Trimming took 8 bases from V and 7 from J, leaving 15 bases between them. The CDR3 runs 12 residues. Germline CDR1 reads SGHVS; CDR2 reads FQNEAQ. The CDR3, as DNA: TGTGCCAGCGGGGGACACCCTTTTGAGCAGTACTTC. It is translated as CASGGHPFEQYF.

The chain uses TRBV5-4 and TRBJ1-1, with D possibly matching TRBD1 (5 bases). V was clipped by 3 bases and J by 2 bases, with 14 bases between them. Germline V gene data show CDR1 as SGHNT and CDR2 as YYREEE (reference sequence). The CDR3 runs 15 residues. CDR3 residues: CASSSAGGINTEAFF. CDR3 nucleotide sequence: TGTGCCAGCAGCTCGGCCGGGGGTATCAACACTGAAGCTTTCTTT.

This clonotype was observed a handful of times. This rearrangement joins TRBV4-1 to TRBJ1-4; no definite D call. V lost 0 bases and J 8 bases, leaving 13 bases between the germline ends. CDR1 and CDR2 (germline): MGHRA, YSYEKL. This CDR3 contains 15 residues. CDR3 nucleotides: TGCGCCAGCAGCCAAGACCCCTACCAGGAGGAAAAACTGTTTTTT. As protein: CASSQDPYQEEKLFF.

The CDR3 DNA follows: TGCAGTGCTAGAGCAGGGCAATGGGCCGGGGAGCTGTTTTTT. Its protein product is CSARAGQWAGELFF. The chain couples TRBV20-1 to TRBJ2-2; TRBD1 is a possible D gene (5 bases). The germline V gene has CDR1 DFQATT and CDR2 SNEGSKA (reference sequence). V shed 1 base and J shed 6 bases, with 12 bases lying between them. This CDR3 is 14 amino acids long.

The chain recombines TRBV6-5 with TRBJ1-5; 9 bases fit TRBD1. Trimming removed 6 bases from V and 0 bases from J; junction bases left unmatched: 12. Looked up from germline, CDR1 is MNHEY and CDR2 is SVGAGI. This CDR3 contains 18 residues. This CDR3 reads CASSVGQGLPFSNQPQHF. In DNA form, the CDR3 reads TGTGCCAGCAGCGTCGGACAGGGGCTACCTTTTAGCAATCAGCCCCAGCATTTT.

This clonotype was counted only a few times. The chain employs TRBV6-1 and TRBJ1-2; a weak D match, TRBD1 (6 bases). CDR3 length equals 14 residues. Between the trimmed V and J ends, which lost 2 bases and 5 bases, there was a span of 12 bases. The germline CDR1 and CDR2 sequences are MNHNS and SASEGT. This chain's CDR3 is CASSELGRGYGYTF. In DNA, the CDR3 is TGTGCCAGCAGTGAACTTGGAAGGGGGTATGGCTACACCTTC.

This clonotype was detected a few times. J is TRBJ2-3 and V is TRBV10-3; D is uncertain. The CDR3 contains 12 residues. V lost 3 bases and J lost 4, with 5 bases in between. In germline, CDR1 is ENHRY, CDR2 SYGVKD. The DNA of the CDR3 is TGTGCCATCAGTGACAAACCAGATACGCAGTATTTT. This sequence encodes CAISDKPDTQYF.